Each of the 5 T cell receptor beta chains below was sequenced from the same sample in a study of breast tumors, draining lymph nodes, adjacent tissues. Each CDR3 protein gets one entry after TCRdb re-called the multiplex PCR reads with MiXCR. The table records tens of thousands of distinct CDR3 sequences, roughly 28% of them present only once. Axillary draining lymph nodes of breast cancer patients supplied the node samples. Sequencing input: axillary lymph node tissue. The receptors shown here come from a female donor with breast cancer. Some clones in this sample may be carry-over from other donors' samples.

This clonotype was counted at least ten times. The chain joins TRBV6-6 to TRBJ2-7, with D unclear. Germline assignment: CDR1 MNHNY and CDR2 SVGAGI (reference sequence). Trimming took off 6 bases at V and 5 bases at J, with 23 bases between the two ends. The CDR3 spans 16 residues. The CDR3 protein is CASSPRGVGLSHEQYF. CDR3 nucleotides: TGTGCCAGCAGCCCTCGAGGAGTCGGCCTTTCCCACGAGCAGTACTTC.

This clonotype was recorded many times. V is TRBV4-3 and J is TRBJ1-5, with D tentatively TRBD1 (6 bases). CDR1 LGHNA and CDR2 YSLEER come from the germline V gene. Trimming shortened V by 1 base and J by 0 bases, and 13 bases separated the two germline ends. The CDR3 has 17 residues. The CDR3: CASSQGLGGPSNQPQHF. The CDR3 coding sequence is TGCGCCAGCAGCCAAGGACTAGGGGGGCCTAGCAATCAGCCCCAGCATTTT.

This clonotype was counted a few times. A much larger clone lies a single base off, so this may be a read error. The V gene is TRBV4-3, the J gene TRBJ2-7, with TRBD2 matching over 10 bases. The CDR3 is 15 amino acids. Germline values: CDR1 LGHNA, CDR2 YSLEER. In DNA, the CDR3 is TGCGCCAGCGGCCAAGAGGCTAGCGGGAGTCTCGAGCAGTACTTC. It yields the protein CASGQEASGSLEQYF.

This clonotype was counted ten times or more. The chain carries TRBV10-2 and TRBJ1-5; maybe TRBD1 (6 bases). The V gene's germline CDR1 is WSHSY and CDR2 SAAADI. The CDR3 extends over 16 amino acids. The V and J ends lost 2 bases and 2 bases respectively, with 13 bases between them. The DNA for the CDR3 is TGCGCCAGCAGTGAGCCTTACGGACAGCGCAATCAGCCCCAGCATTTT. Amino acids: CASSEPYGQRNQPQHF.

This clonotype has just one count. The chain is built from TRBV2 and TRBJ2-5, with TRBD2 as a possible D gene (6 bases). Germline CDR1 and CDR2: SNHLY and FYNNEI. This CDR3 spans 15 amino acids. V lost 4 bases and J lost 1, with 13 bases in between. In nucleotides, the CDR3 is TGTGCCAGCAGTGCCCAACCCGGGAGCCAAGAGACCCAGTACTTC. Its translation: CASSAQPGSQETQYF.